These 24 T cell receptor beta chains came from one sample sequenced in a study of quantifying T cell responses using KT2 cells. About the research overall: cDNA was made from DNase-treated RNA using alpha and beta constant primers.

Each cDNA got a UMI-containing oligo ligated at its 3' end. First-round PCR used three to five cycles and beta primers RC1.1 and RC1.2 covering TRBC1 and TRBC2. TCRdb re-derived calls from the UMI-ligation and nested PCR reads in MiXCR, one entry per CDR3 protein. Here the sample spans more than 55,000 distinct CDR3 sequences, 9% to 15% being singletons. Input material: PBMCs spiked with cells of the T cell clone KT2. Every receptor here comes from a human donor.

This clonotype was counted between two and nine times. V gene TRBV30 combines with J gene TRBJ1-1, with TRBD1 identical over 7 bases. CDR3 size: 14 residues. J gave up 5 bases and V 0 bases, and 6 bases lay outside the gene matches. Germline-derived CDR1 and CDR2 are GTSNPN and SVGIG (reference sequence). CDR3 DNA: TGTGCCTGGAGTGTACTGACAGGGCAAACTGAAGCTTTCTTT. Protein product: CAWSVLTGQTEAFF. The full variable domain, its missing parts supplied by reference TRBV30 and TRBJ1-1, is SQTIHQWPATLVQPVGSPLSLECTVEGTSNPNLYWYRQAAGRGLQLLFYSVGIGQISSEVPQNLSASRPQDRQFILSSKKLLLSDSGFYLCAWSVLTGQTEAFFGQGTRLTVV.

This clonotype was recorded at least ten times. V is TRBV4-3 and J is TRBJ2-3, with 9 bases identical to TRBD2. Germline V gene lookup returns CDR1 LGHNA and CDR2 YSLEER. The CDR3 length is 13 residues. V shed 1 base and J 8 bases; nucleotides not matched to a gene: 1. CDR3 sequence: CASSQVAGATQYF. Here the CDR3 DNA reads TGCGCCAGCAGCCAAGTAGCGGGGGCTACGCAGTATTTT.

The V call is TRBV24-1, the J call TRBJ2-4; D is unresolved. Trimming stripped 7 bases from V and 0 bases from J, with 6 bases between. Germline V gives CDR1 KGHDR, CDR2 SFDVKD. CDR3 length: 13 residues. Here the CDR3 DNA reads TGTGCCACCAGAGTCATAGCCAAAAACATTCAGTACTTC. Residues: CATRVIAKNIQYF.

This clonotype showed up just a few times. The CDR3 spells CASRRNLGQGNTEAFF. DNA of the CDR3: TGTGCCAGCAGACGTAATCTGGGACAGGGTAATACTGAAGCTTTCTTT. V is TRBV6-2 or TRBV6-3 and J is TRBJ1-1; TRBD1 agrees at 9 bases. This CDR3 has 16 amino acids. Unmatched junction bases numbered 13, after V lost 6 bases and J lost 5 bases. Germline CDR1 reads MNHEY; CDR2 reads SVGEGT.

The chain couples TRBV30 to TRBJ1-2; a weak D match, TRBD1 (6 bases). There are 13 residues in the CDR3. V dropped 7 bases and J dropped 4 bases, with 16 bases sitting between them. The germline CDR1 and CDR2 sequences are GTSNPN and SVGIG (reference sequence). The CDR3 loop is CAYQTQGTYGYTF. Here the CDR3 DNA reads TGTGCCTACCAGACACAGGGAACCTATGGCTACACCTTC.

The rearrangement uses TRBV11-2 and TRBJ2-3; 8 nucleotides line up with TRBD2. From germline, CDR1 is SGHAT and CDR2 FQNNGV. This CDR3 spans 14 amino acids. V was pared by 8 bases and J by 7 bases, with 11 bases of the junction left unmatched. CDR3 protein: CASGSSGRGYTQYF. CDR3 bases: TGTGCCAGCGGCTCGAGCGGGAGAGGGTATACGCAGTATTTT.

This clonotype was seen more than once but under ten times. This chain uses TRBV20-1 with TRBJ2-3; 8 positions agree with TRBD2. Germline V CDR1 and CDR2: DFQATT, SNEGSKA (reference sequence). This CDR3 comprises 14 residues. The V segment lost 5 bases and the J segment 1 base; nucleotides outside the gene matches: 5. CDR3 residues: CSAAGGAGTDTQYF. In DNA form, the CDR3 reads TGCAGTGCTGCCGGGGGGGCCGGCACAGATACGCAGTATTTT.

The sample holds many counts of this clonotype. This chain connects TRBV20-1 to TRBJ2-7; D is perhaps TRBD1 (5 bases). Trimming took off 0 bases at V and 4 bases at J, with 16 bases between the two ends. Germline V gives CDR1 DFQATT, CDR2 SNEGSKA (reference sequence). The CDR3 consists of 15 residues. The CDR3 DNA reads as TGCAGTGCTAGAGACCATGCAGGGAAGGTTTACGAGCAGTACTTC. As protein: CSARDHAGKVYEQYF.

The chain links TRBV20-1 to TRBJ1-1; D ambiguous. There are 12 residues in the CDR3. V lost 0 bases and J lost 3, with 5 bases in between. The germline V gene encodes CDR1 DFQATT and CDR2 SNEGSKA (reference sequence). The CDR3 reads CSARESDTEAFF. The CDR3 region has the DNA TGCAGTGCTAGAGAATCGGACACTGAAGCTTTCTTT.

This clonotype was seen many times. The genes are TRBV2 and TRBJ2-5; D not certain. CDR3 length: 17 amino acids. CDR1 SNHLY and CDR2 FYNNEI come from the germline V gene. V was pared by 5 bases and J by 2 bases, with 21 bases between. CDR3 in amino acids: CASSYDPSGYGQETQYF. The CDR3 DNA is TGTGCCAGCAGTTATGACCCAAGTGGGTATGGGCAAGAGACCCAGTACTTC.

The table lists this clonotype with many counts. The CDR3 is CATSRGPGTARSYEQYF. The CDR3 bases are TGTGCCACCAGCAGAGGTCCCGGGACAGCCAGAAGTTACGAGCAGTACTTC. V gene TRBV15 combines with J gene TRBJ2-7; 7 positions agree with TRBD1. V lost 1 base to trimming and J lost 4 bases; unmatched junction nucleotides: 13. Germline V gene lookup returns CDR1 LNHNV and CDR2 YYDKDF (reference sequence). The CDR3 has 17 amino acids.

The gene calls are TRBV7-8 and TRBJ2-2; the match to TRBD2 covers 7 bases. V gave up 5 bases and J gave up 3 bases; unmatched junction bases: 6. CDR1 SGHVS and CDR2 FQNEAQ come from the germline V gene. CDR3 length: 15 amino acids. Here the CDR3 DNA reads TGTGCCAGCAGCCAAGTGGGAGGGCACACCGGGGAGCTGTTTTTT. Amino acid sequence: CASSQVGGHTGELFF. Complete variable domain (other parts from reference TRBV7-8 and TRBJ2-2): GAGVSQSPRYKVAKRGQDVALRCDPISGHVSLFWYQQALGQGPEFLTYFQNEAQLDKSGLPSDRFFAERPEGSVSTLKIQRTQQEDSAVYLCASSQVGGHTGELFFGEGSRLTVL.

In this sample, this clonotype turned up a few times. J is TRBJ2-7 and V is TRBV14; D unresolved. The CDR3 is 13 amino acids. Trimming cost V 1 base and J 8 bases, with 12 bases left between them. CDR1 is SGHDN and CDR2 is FVKESK in the germline V gene. This CDR3 reads CASSQVSSSKQYF. The CDR3 DNA is TGTGCCAGCAGCCAAGTATCAAGCAGCAAGCAGTACTTC.

The DNA of the CDR3 is TGCAGCGTTGCGGCTAGCGAGAATGAGCAGTTCTTC. Its protein product is CSVAASENEQFF. V gene TRBV29-1 combines with J gene TRBJ2-1; tentatively, D is TRBD2 (6 bases). This CDR3 spans 12 amino acids. V was shortened by 4 bases and J by 7 bases, with 11 bases between the two germline ends. Germline lookup yields CDR1 SQVTM and CDR2 ANQGSEA.

This clonotype was detected ten times or more. The rearrangement links TRBV6-1 to TRBJ2-7, with TRBD1 matching 7 bases. CDR1 and CDR2 from the germline V gene are MNHNS and SASEGT. Germline trimming cut 8 bases from V and 5 bases from J; bases unmatched to any gene: 12. This CDR3 is 14 amino acids long. The CDR3 nucleotides are TGTGCCAGCTCCCCCAACAGGGGTTTCCACGAGCAGTACTTC. Its translation is CASSPNRGFHEQYF.

In this sample, this clonotype turned up many times. The V gene is TRBV6-5, the J gene TRBJ1-2; D uncertain. Germline assignment: CDR1 MNHEY and CDR2 SVGAGI. The CDR3 runs to 13 residues. V dropped 8 bases and J dropped 0 bases, with 10 bases sitting between them. This CDR3 is CASGRSSNYGYTF. Written as DNA, the CDR3 is TGTGCCAGCGGGAGATCTTCTAACTATGGCTACACCTTC.

There are a few counts of this clonotype. The chain links TRBV4-1 to TRBJ2-7, with D possibly being TRBD1 (5 bases). CDR1 is MGHRA and CDR2 is YSYEKL in the germline V gene. Trimming removed 4 bases at V and 4 bases at J, with 11 bases between. The CDR3 runs to 13 residues. CDR3 coding DNA: TGCGCCAGCAGCCGAGACCAGGGATACGAGCAGTACTTC. This gives the protein CASSRDQGYEQYF.

Worth noting for this clonotype: Compared with germline, one end of the junction differs, possibly owing to a read error. The chain combines TRBV6-5 with TRBJ1-5; 11 bases match TRBD1. This CDR3 has 13 amino acids. CDR1 is MNHEY, CDR2 SVGAGI, per germline. The CDR3 sequence: CASGTGGYQPQNF. As DNA, the CDR3 is TGTGCCAGCGGGACAGGGGGTTATCAGCCCCAGAATTTT.

Remarks on this clonotype: At one end the junction does not follow the germline gene, possibly because of a read error. V usage is TRBV25-1 and J usage is TRBJ1-2; D remains ambiguous. Germline V gene data show CDR1 as MGHDK and CDR2 as SYGVNS. CDR3 length equals 11 residues. CDR3 sequence (DNA): TGTGCCAGCAGTGACGGCTATGGCTACAACTTC. This gives the protein CASSDGYGYNF.

Only a few counts were recorded for this clonotype. The J gene is TRBJ1-3, the V gene TRBV7-2; no definite D call. V dropped 2 bases and J dropped 5 bases, with 4 bases sitting between them. Germline V gives CDR1 SGHTA, CDR2 FQGNSA. This CDR3 has 12 residues. CDR3 DNA: TGTGCCAGCAGCTTATCCCGAAACACCATATATTTT. Residues: CASSLSRNTIYF. Based on the CDR3 plus reference TRBV7-2 and TRBJ1-3, the full variable domain is GAGVSQSPSNKVTEKGKDVELRCDPISGHTALYWYRQSLGQGLEFLIYFQGNSAPDKSGLPSDRFSAERTGGSVSTLTIQRTQQEDSAVYLCASSLSRNTIYFGEGSWLTVV.

The V call is TRBV7-2, the J call TRBJ2-3, with unresolved D. V lost 11 bases and J lost 2, with 17 bases in between. Germline V gene lookup returns CDR1 SGHTA and CDR2 FQGNSA. CDR3 length: 14 residues. CDR3 nucleotides: TGTGCCTGCAAGGGCTATGCATCCACAGATACGCAGTATTTT. This gives the protein CACKGYASTDTQYF.

This clonotype was observed many times. V and J are TRBV29-1 and TRBJ1-1; 10 bases map to TRBD1. From germline, CDR1 is SQVTM and CDR2 ANQGSEA. V dropped 6 bases and J dropped 4; count of bases not matched to a gene: 5. The CDR3 consists of 13 residues. DNA for the CDR3: TGCAGCGTCGGACAGGGGGTAGGCACTGAAGCTTTCTTT. Translating gives CSVGQGVGTEAFF. The full variable domain, completed using reference TRBV29-1 and TRBJ1-1, is SAVISQKPSRDICQRGTSLTIQCQVDSQVTMMFWYRQQPGQSLTLIATANQGSEATYESGFVIDKFPISRPNLTFSTLTVSNMSPEDSSIYLCSVGQGVGTEAFFGQGTRLTVV.

The rearrangement joins TRBV23-1 to TRBJ1-1, with D uncertain. TRBV23-1 is an ORF; its function is uncertain. CDR3 length equals 15 residues. V dropped 4 bases and J dropped 3 bases, with 15 bases sitting between them. The CDR3 region has the DNA TGCGCCAGCAGTCCGACATCGTCTTTGGACACTGAAGCTTTCTTT. Its protein is CASSPTSSLDTEAFF.

This clonotype has only a few counts. V gene TRBV12-1 combines with J gene TRBJ2-1; the table assigns TRBD1, which was not confirmed against the DNA. TRBV12-1 is an annotated pseudogene. The CDR3 is 16 residues long. The CDR3 region is CASSFITGTGNNEQFF. DNA for the CDR3: TGTGCCAGCAGCTTTATAACCGGGACAGGTAACAATGAGCAGTTCTTC.